The next 3 T cell receptor beta chains were all read from a single sample in a study of OX40 agonist ivuxolimab in advanced cancers. The method was immunoSEQ multiplex PCR; TCRdb's version includes in-frame clones alone and lacks a portion of them. Among some 45,000 clones listed, about 86% were seen once. This material consisted of CD4+ or CD8+ T cells sorted from blood, taken in a trial of the OX40 agonist ivuxolimab. These receptors came from an adult with an advanced solid tumor such as melanoma, head and neck, liver or kidney cancer.

DNA of the CDR3: TGTGCAAGTCGCTCCCCCCCCCGAGAGACCCAGTACTTC. This encodes CASRSPPRETQYF. The chain combines TRBV12-2 with TRBJ2-5; TRBD2 was called by the table and not checked on the DNA. TRBV12-2 is annotated as a pseudogene. This CDR3 is built from 13 residues.

V is TRBV10-3 and J is TRBJ1-5; 7 nucleotides align to TRBD1. The CDR3 runs to 20 residues. Trimming removed 6 bases from V and 0 bases from J; junction bases left unmatched: 20. Germline CDR1 is ENHRY and CDR2 is SYGVKD. CDR3 nucleotides: TGTGCCATCAGCCTGACCCTACGACAGGGTGCCAACCTTAGCAATCAGCCCCAGCATTTT. Residues: CAISLTLRQGANLSNQPQHF.

This sequence joins TRBV7-2 and TRBJ2-4; tentative D call: TRBD1 (5 bases). The germline V gene encodes CDR1 SGHTA and CDR2 FQGNSA. The CDR3 spans 16 residues. Deletions cut 3 bases from V and 0 bases from J, with 12 bases between. The CDR3 spells CASSFLIQGAKNIQYF. In DNA form, the CDR3 reads TGTGCCAGCAGCTTTCTAATCCAGGGAGCCAAAAACATTCAGTACTTC.